A selection of T cell receptor beta chains follows, all from one sample in a study of CD8+ T cells in alopecia areata. Assay used: immunoSEQ multiplex PCR; TCRdb lists only in-frame clones, some missing. Among more than 150,000 clones listed, around 55% were seen once. The specimen comprised CD8+ T cells sorted from blood, sampled at week 0. The receptors come from a human donor with alopecia areata. Both conserved end residues are part of each CDR3. Fields, in order: J gene, D gene, clone size, V gene, CDR3 DNA, CDR3 protein. D genes are given only for firm matches. Clone size is stated in some rows and not others, as once, few, many or a class when expanded.

j_call: TRBJ2-4
d_call: .
clone_size: once
v_call: TRBV7-8
cdr3_nt: TGTGCCAGCAGCTTATCCCAGGGATTCGCCAAAAACATTCAGTACTTC
cdr3_aa: CASSLSQGFAKNIQYF

j_call: TRBJ2-1
d_call: .
clone_size: few
v_call: TRBV5-1
cdr3_nt: TGCGCCAGCAGCCTAAATAGCGATGAGCAGTTCTTC
cdr3_aa: CASSLNSDEQFF

j_call: TRBJ2-7
d_call: .
clone_size: .
v_call: TRBV5-1
cdr3_nt: TGCGCCAGCAGGGACGGTTCCTTCGCCGAGCAGTACTTC
cdr3_aa: CASRDGSFAEQYF

j_call: TRBJ2-1
d_call: .
clone_size: few
v_call: TRBV6-5
cdr3_nt: TGTGCCAGCAGTTCTCTGACAGGCGGTGAGCAGTTCTTC
cdr3_aa: CASSSLTGGEQFF

j_call: TRBJ2-1
d_call: TRBD2
clone_size: few
v_call: TRBV6-1
cdr3_nt: TGTGCCAGCAGCGTTAGCGGGGTGTCCTACAATGAGCAGTTCTTC
cdr3_aa: CASSVSGVSYNEQFF

j_call: TRBJ1-1
d_call: .
clone_size: few
v_call: TRBV13
cdr3_nt: TGTGCCACGGCTTCAGGGAACACTGAAGCTTTCTTT
cdr3_aa: CATASGNTEAFF

j_call: TRBJ2-1
d_call: .
clone_size: .
v_call: TRBV30
cdr3_nt: TGTGCCTGGAATCCCCAGGGGCACAATGAGCAGTTCTTC
cdr3_aa: CAWNPQGHNEQFF

j_call: TRBJ1-1
d_call: TRBD1
clone_size: once
v_call: TRBV11-2
cdr3_nt: TGTGCCAGCAGCTCTCCCGGACAGGTTCCAATAATGAACACTGAAGCTTTCTTT
cdr3_aa: CASSSPGQVPIMNTEAFF

j_call: TRBJ2-7
d_call: .
clone_size: few
v_call: TRBV29-1
cdr3_nt: TGCAGCGCGCGAGGGGAAGACTCCTACGAGCAGTACTTC
cdr3_aa: CSARGEDSYEQYF

j_call: TRBJ2-7
d_call: .
clone_size: few
v_call: TRBV25-1
cdr3_nt: TGTGCCAGCAGTGAACCTGGGGGCGGGTACGAGCAGTACTTC
cdr3_aa: CASSEPGGGYEQYF

j_call: TRBJ2-2
d_call: .
clone_size: .
v_call: TRBV9
cdr3_nt: TGTGCCAGCAGCGGGAGCACCGGGGAGCTGTTTTTT
cdr3_aa: CASSGSTGELFF

j_call: TRBJ2-1
d_call: TRBD2
clone_size: .
v_call: TRBV29-1
cdr3_nt: TGCAGCGTTTTCCCGCGGGGGGGCATCAATGAGCAGTTCTTC
cdr3_aa: CSVFPRGGINEQFF

j_call: TRBJ2-1
d_call: .
clone_size: .
v_call: TRBV15
cdr3_nt: TGTGCCACCAGCAGAGATCTTACCGAGGGATCCTACAATGAGCAGTTCTTC
cdr3_aa: CATSRDLTEGSYNEQFF

j_call: TRBJ2-7
d_call: .
clone_size: few
v_call: TRBV7-2
cdr3_nt: TGTGCCAGCAGCTTAGTCGGCAGGGGCGAGCAGTACTTC
cdr3_aa: CASSLVGRGEQYF

j_call: TRBJ2-1
d_call: .
clone_size: few
v_call: TRBV6-6
cdr3_nt: TGTGCCAGCAGCTCCGACCATCACAATGAGCAGTTCTTC
cdr3_aa: CASSSDHHNEQFF

j_call: TRBJ2-7
d_call: .
clone_size: few
v_call: TRBV2
cdr3_nt: TGTGCCAGCAGCTTGGTCCCGAGGGACGAGCAGTACTTC
cdr3_aa: CASSLVPRDEQYF

j_call: TRBJ1-5
d_call: .
clone_size: once
v_call: TRBV6-5
cdr3_nt: TGTGCCAGCAGTCCCGGAGGACTAAATCAGCCCCAGCATTTT
cdr3_aa: CASSPGGLNQPQHF

j_call: TRBJ1-1
d_call: .
clone_size: once
v_call: TRBV10-3
cdr3_nt: TGTGCCATCAGTGAGCTGGGGGACGGCTTGAACACTGAAGCTTTCTTT
cdr3_aa: CAISELGDGLNTEAFF

j_call: TRBJ2-2
d_call: TRBD1
clone_size: few
v_call: TRBV25-1
cdr3_nt: TGTGCCAGCAGTCAACAGGGGACGTACACCGGGGAGCTGTTTTTT
cdr3_aa: CASSQQGTYTGELFF

j_call: TRBJ2-7
d_call: TRBD1
clone_size: few
v_call: TRBV5-1
cdr3_nt: TGCGCCAGCAGGCCCTGGACAGGGGGCGTCGACGAGCAGTACTTC
cdr3_aa: CASRPWTGGVDEQYF

j_call: TRBJ2-1
d_call: TRBD2
clone_size: .
v_call: TRBV29-1
cdr3_nt: TGCAGCGTTGAAGATCAGGGGACTAGCGGTAACAATGAGCAGTTCTTC
cdr3_aa: CSVEDQGTSGNNEQFF

j_call: TRBJ2-2
d_call: .
clone_size: .
v_call: TRBV12-2
cdr3_nt: TGTGCAAGTCGCTCAATCCCGAACACCGGGGAGCTGTTTTTT
cdr3_aa: CASRSIPNTGELFF

j_call: TRBJ1-2
d_call: .
clone_size: .
v_call: TRBV29-1
cdr3_nt: TGCAGCGATAGGACTAACTATGGCTACACCTTC
cdr3_aa: CSDRTNYGYTF

j_call: TRBJ2-3
d_call: TRBD2
clone_size: .
v_call: TRBV6-6
cdr3_nt: TGTGCCAGCAGTTACCCGACTAGCGGGGAGGCAGATACGCAGTATTTT
cdr3_aa: CASSYPTSGEADTQYF

j_call: TRBJ2-2
d_call: .
clone_size: .
v_call: TRBV7-2
cdr3_nt: TGTGCCAGCAGCTTGGCCGTCGGGGAGCTGTTTTTT
cdr3_aa: CASSLAVGELFF

j_call: TRBJ2-6
d_call: .
clone_size: few
v_call: TRBV27
cdr3_nt: TGTGCCAGCAGTCCCTCCTTAGGGGACTCTGGGGCCAACGTCCTGACTTTC
cdr3_aa: CASSPSLGDSGANVLTF

j_call: TRBJ2-1
d_call: .
clone_size: few
v_call: TRBV27
cdr3_nt: TGTGCCAGCAGACCGGGACTCGGGCACAATGAGCAGTTCTTC
cdr3_aa: CASRPGLGHNEQFF

j_call: TRBJ1-4
d_call: .
clone_size: few
v_call: TRBV6-1
cdr3_nt: TGTGCCAGCAGTGAAACGGGAAAACTGTTTTTT
cdr3_aa: CASSETGKLFF

j_call: TRBJ2-1
d_call: TRBD1
clone_size: .
v_call: TRBV2
cdr3_nt: TGTGCCAGCAGTGAACTTGACAGGGGGCGTCGCAATGAGCAGTTCTTC
cdr3_aa: CASSELDRGRRNEQFF

j_call: TRBJ1-1
d_call: .
clone_size: few
v_call: TRBV29-1
cdr3_nt: TGCAGCGCCCCCGCCGGCACTGAAGCTTTCTTT
cdr3_aa: CSAPAGTEAFF

j_call: TRBJ2-1
d_call: TRBD1
clone_size: .
v_call: TRBV29-1
cdr3_nt: TGCAGCGTTAAAGAGCCGGGACAGGCAGGGTATGAGCAGTTCTTC
cdr3_aa: CSVKEPGQAGYEQFF

j_call: TRBJ1-1
d_call: .
clone_size: .
v_call: TRBV4-3
cdr3_nt: TGCGCCAGCAGCCAAGATTGGACGTCTAATACAGAAGCTTTCTTT
cdr3_aa: CASSQDWTSNTEAFF

j_call: TRBJ1-2
d_call: .
clone_size: .
v_call: TRBV13
cdr3_nt: TGTGCCAGCAGCTCGGGACACCAAGGCTACACCTTC
cdr3_aa: CASSSGHQGYTF

j_call: TRBJ2-1
d_call: TRBD2
clone_size: .
v_call: TRBV7-9
cdr3_nt: TGTGCCAGCTGCCTACAAAAATGGAGCGGGGGCGGGGATGAGCAGTTCTTC
cdr3_aa: CASCLQKWSGGGDEQFF

j_call: TRBJ1-2
d_call: TRBD1
clone_size: .
v_call: TRBV29-1
cdr3_nt: TGCAGCGTGCCCCCCGGACAGGGCCACTATGGCTACACCTTC
cdr3_aa: CSVPPGQGHYGYTF

j_call: TRBJ2-1
d_call: TRBD1
clone_size: once
v_call: TRBV29-1
cdr3_nt: TGCAGCGTTGAAGTTAGTGAGGGGGCTTACAATGAGCAGTTCTTC
cdr3_aa: CSVEVSEGAYNEQFF

j_call: TRBJ1-4
d_call: .
clone_size: .
v_call: TRBV2
cdr3_nt: TGTGCCAGCAGTGAACGGAATTCCAATGAAAAACTGTTTTTT
cdr3_aa: CASSERNSNEKLFF

j_call: TRBJ1-6
d_call: TRBD1
clone_size: .
v_call: TRBV13
cdr3_nt: TGTGCCAGCAGCTGGGACAGGGGCCCACCCCTCCACTTT
cdr3_aa: CASSWDRGPPLHF